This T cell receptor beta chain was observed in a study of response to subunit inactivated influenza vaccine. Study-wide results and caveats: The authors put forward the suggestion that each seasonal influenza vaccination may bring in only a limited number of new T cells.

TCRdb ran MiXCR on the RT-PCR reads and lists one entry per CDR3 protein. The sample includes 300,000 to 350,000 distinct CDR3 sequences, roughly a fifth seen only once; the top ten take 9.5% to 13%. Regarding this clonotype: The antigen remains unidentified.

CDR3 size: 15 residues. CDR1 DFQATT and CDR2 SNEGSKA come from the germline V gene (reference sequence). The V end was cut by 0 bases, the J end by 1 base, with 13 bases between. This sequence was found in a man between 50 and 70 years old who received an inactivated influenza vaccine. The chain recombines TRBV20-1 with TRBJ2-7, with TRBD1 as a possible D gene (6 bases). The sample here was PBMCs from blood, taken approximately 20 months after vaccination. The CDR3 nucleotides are TGCAGTGCTAGAGATCGACACAGGGTTTCCTACGAGCAGTACTTC. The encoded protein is CSARDRHRVSYEQYF.